One sample yielded the 10 T cell receptor beta chains listed below, sequenced in a study of shared clonotypes between healthy human individuals. Sequenced by immunoSEQ multiplex PCR; TCRdb stores in-frame clones only, minus some. The top ten clones hold about 0.35% of a sample with more than 1.2 million clones, about 98.5% of them seen once. Specimen: naive CD4+ T cells sorted from blood. As to subset: CD45RA+ positively selected. The source is a man aged 25-40 years in good health.

The chain uses TRBV29-1 and TRBJ1-2; D perhaps matches TRBD1 (5 bases). V lost 4 bases to trimming and J lost 3 bases, with 12 bases between them. The CDR3 is 13 amino acids. Germline-derived CDR1 and CDR2 are SQVTM and ANQGSEA. CDR3: CSVVEGAYYGYTF. CDR3 sequence (DNA): TGCAGCGTTGTAGAAGGGGCCTACTATGGCTACACCTTC.

This clone has just one count. The chain couples TRBV6-5 to TRBJ1-2; D gene ambiguous. Germline CDR1 MNHEY, CDR2 SVGAGI. The V end lost 8 bases, the J end lost 3 bases, and 16 bases lay between the germline ends. The CDR3 sequence is 14 residues long. This CDR3 is CASHSGRWDYGYTF. Here the CDR3 DNA reads TGTGCCAGCCATTCTGGGCGATGGGACTATGGCTACACCTTC.

The chain links TRBV19 to TRBJ1-3; D gene ambiguous. The CDR3 length is 13 residues. Trimming pared 5 bases from V and 2 bases from J, leaving 7 bases between. CDR1 and CDR2 (germline): LNHDA, SQIVND (reference sequence). The CDR3 here is CASSQATGNTIYF. In DNA form, the CDR3 reads TGTGCCAGTAGTCAGGCAACTGGAAACACCATATATTTT.

The chain couples TRBV30 to TRBJ1-1; D is unresolved. The CDR3 sequence is 12 residues long. The germline gives CDR1 GTSNPN, CDR2 SVGIG (reference sequence). V shed 2 bases and J shed 11 bases, with 15 bases lying between them. Here the CDR3 reads CAWSPGARGAFF. The CDR3, as DNA: TGTGCCTGGAGTCCGGGAGCCCGTGGCGCTTTCTTT.

J is TRBJ2-2 and V is TRBV11-2; 8 nucleotides match TRBD2. J was trimmed by 4 bases and V by 3 bases; bases with no gene match: 4. The CDR3 is 15 amino acids. Germline V gives CDR1 SGHAT, CDR2 FQNNGV. CDR3 in DNA: TGTGCCAGCAGCTTGTTAGCGGGATCCACCGGGGAGCTGTTTTTT. Amino acid sequence: CASSLLAGSTGELFF.

The rearrangement uses TRBV27 and TRBJ2-2; a possible D gene is TRBD1 (6 bases). Germline V gives CDR1 MNHEY, CDR2 SMNVEV (reference sequence). This CDR3 is built from 14 residues. V was trimmed by 8 bases and J by 4 bases, leaving 14 bases between them. The CDR3 sequence: CASAGTISTGELFF. CDR3 DNA sequence: TGTGCCAGCGCCGGGACAATCTCCACCGGGGAGCTGTTTTTT.

V is TRBV19 and J is TRBJ1-1; D is unresolved. This CDR3 region has 14 residues. The V end was cut by 3 bases, the J end by 4 bases, with 12 bases between. From germline, CDR1 is LNHDA and CDR2 SQIVND (reference sequence). CDR3 sequence: CASSIRTGSTEAFF. The CDR3 DNA reads as TGTGCCAGTAGTATTCGGACGGGATCCACTGAAGCTTTCTTT.

The chain joins TRBV30 to TRBJ1-3; TRBD1 matches 8 bases. The germline V gene encodes CDR1 GTSNPN and CDR2 SVGIG (reference sequence). The junction had 10 bases not matched to a gene; V was cut back by 0 bases and J by 0 bases. The CDR3 is 18 residues long. For the CDR3, the DNA is TGTGCCTGGAGTGTGCGGGGAAGAACAGGGGGCTCTGGAAACACCATATATTTT. Translation gives CAWSVRGRTGGSGNTIYF.

The chain links TRBV6-5 to TRBJ1-2, with a possible D match to TRBD1 (5 bases). V was clipped by 2 bases and J by 1 base, with 11 bases between them. This CDR3 is 15 amino acids long. Germline lookup yields CDR1 MNHEY and CDR2 SVGAGI. The CDR3 bases are TGTGCCAGCAGTTACAGACATCAGGGTAACTATGGCTACACCTTC. It yields the protein CASSYRHQGNYGYTF.

To note about this clone: The sample holds other DNA sequences that translate to the same CDR3. The gene calls are TRBV20-1 and TRBJ2-7; tentative D call: TRBD1 (6 bases). V was shortened by 5 bases and J by 7 bases, with 12 bases between the two germline ends. Germline CDR1 is DFQATT and CDR2 is SNEGSKA (reference sequence). The CDR3 totals 11 residues. CDR3 sequence reads: CSARSRGEQYF. CDR3 nucleotides: TGCAGTGCTCGATCGAGGGGGGAGCAGTACTTC.